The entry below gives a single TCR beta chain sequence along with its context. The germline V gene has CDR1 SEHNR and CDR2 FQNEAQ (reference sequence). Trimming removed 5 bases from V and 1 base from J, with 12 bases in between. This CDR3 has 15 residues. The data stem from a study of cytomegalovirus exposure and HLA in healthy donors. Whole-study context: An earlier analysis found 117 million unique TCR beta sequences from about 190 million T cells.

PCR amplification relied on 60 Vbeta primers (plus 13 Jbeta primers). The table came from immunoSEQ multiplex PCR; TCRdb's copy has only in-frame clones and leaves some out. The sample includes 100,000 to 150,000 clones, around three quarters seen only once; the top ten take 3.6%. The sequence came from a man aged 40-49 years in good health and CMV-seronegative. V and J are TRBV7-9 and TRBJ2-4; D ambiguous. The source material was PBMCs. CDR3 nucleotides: TGTGCCAGCAGCCAATTCCAGGATGCCAAAAACATTCAGTACTTC. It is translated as CASSQFQDAKNIQYF.